This T cell receptor beta chain was observed in a study of T cells after yellow fever vaccination. CDR3 length: 15 residues. Germline CDR1 SGHRS, CDR2 YFSETQ. V lost 1 base to trimming and J lost 8 bases; unmatched junction nucleotides: 11. TCRdb independently ran MiXCR on the 5' RACE reads; one entry per CDR3 protein. This table has approximately 450,000 distinct CDR3 sequences, 18% appearing once. The material was PBMCs, obtained before the yellow fever booster vaccination. This receptor was identified in a man between 18 and 29 years old who received the YFV17D yellow fever vaccine. The rearrangement joins TRBV5-1 to TRBJ1-2; 7 positions match TRBD1. CDR3 coding DNA: TGCGCCAGCAGCTTGTCACCCTTTTCAGGGGGAGGCTACACCTTC. Translation: CASSLSPFSGGGYTF.